This T cell receptor beta chain was documented in a study of blood T cell repertoires in COVID-19. CDR3 size: 15 residues. The protocol was immunoSEQ multiplex PCR, while the TCRdb copy is restricted to in-frame clones and leaves out a portion. The sample contains some 190,000 clones, under 80% of which appear only once. This TCR derives from a woman aged 45-65 years with acute COVID-19. Sequences were obtained from PBMCs or T cells enriched from blood (not recorded which). The chain employs TRBV12-1 and TRBJ2-1; TRBD1, as called in the table, went unchecked against the DNA. TRBV12-1 is a pseudogene locus. CDR3 sequence: CASSSGTGEADEQFF. Written as DNA, the CDR3 is TGTGCCAGCAGCTCCGGGACAGGGGAGGCGGATGAGCAGTTCTTC.